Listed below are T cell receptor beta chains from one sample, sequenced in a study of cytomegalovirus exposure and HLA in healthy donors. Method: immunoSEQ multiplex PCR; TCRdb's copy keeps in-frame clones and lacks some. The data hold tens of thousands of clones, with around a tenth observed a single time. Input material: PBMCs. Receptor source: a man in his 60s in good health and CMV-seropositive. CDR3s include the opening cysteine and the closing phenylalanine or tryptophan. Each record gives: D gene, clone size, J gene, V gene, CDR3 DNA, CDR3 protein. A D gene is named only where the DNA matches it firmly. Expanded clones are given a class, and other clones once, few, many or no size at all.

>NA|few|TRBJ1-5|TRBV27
TGTGCCAGCACCGGGAGGGGCAATCAGCCCCAGCATTTT
CASTGRGNQPQHF
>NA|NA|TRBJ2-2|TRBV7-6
TGTGCCAGCAGCGCGTATCCCGCAAGGAACACCGGGGAGCTGTTTTTT
CASSAYPARNTGELFF
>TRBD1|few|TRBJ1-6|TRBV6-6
TGTGCCAGCAGAGACAGGGAAGCGCGTTCACCCCTCCACTTT
CASRDREARSPLHF
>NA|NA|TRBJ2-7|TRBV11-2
TGTGCCAGCAGCCTAAACCCCTCCTACTACGAGCAGTACTTC
CASSLNPSYYEQYF
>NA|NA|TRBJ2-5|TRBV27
TGTGCCAGCAGTTCGCTAGACCAAGAGACCCAGTACTTC
CASSSLDQETQYF
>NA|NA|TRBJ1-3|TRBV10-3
TGTGCCATCAGCTCAGTCTCTGGAAACACCATATATTTT
CAISSVSGNTIYF
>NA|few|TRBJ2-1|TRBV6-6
TGTGCCAGCAGTTACCCCAGCAATGAGCAGTTCTTC
CASSYPSNEQFF
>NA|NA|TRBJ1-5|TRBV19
TGTGCCAGTAGTATAGATAGAAGCGAGGCCCAGCATTTT
CASSIDRSEAQHF
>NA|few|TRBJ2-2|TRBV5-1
TGCGCCAGCAGCTTGGAAGGGGCGCGTGACGGGGAGCTGTTTTTT
CASSLEGARDGELFF
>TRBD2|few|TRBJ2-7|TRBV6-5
TGTGCCAGCAGTTACGCCCGGACTAGCCGATCCTACGAGCAGTACTTC
CASSYARTSRSYEQYF
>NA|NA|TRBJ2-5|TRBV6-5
TGTGCCAGCAGACCTACAGGGCGGGAGACCCAGTACTTC
CASRPTGRETQYF
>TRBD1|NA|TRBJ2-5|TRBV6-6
TGTGCCAGCAGACCCGAACAGGGGTACCAAGAGACCCAGTACTTC
CASRPEQGYQETQYF
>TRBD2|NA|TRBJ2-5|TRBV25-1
TGTGCCAGCAGTCCCCAGGGACTTGGGGGGGGCCAGTACTTC
CASSPQGLGGGQYF
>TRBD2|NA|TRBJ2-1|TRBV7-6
TGTGCCAGCACCGTAGCGGGGGGGGGTGAGCAGTTCTTC
CASTVAGGGEQFF
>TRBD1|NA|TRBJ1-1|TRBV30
TGTGCCTGGAGTCTGGACAGGGGGAACACTGAAGCTTTCTTT
CAWSLDRGNTEAFF
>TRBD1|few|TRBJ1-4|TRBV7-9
TGTGCCAGCAGCCCGACAGGGGGCTACGAGGAAAAACTGTTTTTT
CASSPTGGYEEKLFF
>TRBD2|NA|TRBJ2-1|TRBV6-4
TGTGCCAGCAGCCTACTAGCGGGGTTCGGCAATGAGCAGTTCTTC
CASSLLAGFGNEQFF
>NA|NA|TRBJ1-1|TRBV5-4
TGTGCCAGCAGCCAACAGCTGATGAACACTGAAGCTTTCTTT
CASSQQLMNTEAFF
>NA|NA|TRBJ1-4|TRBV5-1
TGCGCCAGCAGCTCGGGACTACTTCGCAATGAAAAACTGTTTTTT
CASSSGLLRNEKLFF
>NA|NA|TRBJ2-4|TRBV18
TGTGCCAGCTCACCTTTGGGGACAATTGGCAAAAACATTCAGTACTTC
CASSPLGTIGKNIQYF
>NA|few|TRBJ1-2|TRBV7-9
TGTGCCAGCAGCAACCAAATCGTGGGGGCGCAGGGCTACACCTTC
CASSNQIVGAQGYTF
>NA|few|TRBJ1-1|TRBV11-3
TGTGCCAGCAGTTCTCAGGGTCGAACTGAAGCTTTCTTT
CASSSQGRTEAFF
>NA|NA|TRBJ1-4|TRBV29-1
TGCAGCGTTGGCCAGGGGTCGGGTGAAAAACTGTTTTTT
CSVGQGSGEKLFF
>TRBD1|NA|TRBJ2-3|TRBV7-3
TGTGCCAGCAGCAAGGACAGGCGAATGGGCGATACGCAGTATTTT
CASSKDRRMGDTQYF
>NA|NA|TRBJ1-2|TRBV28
TGTGCCAGCAGGCTCTCCGGGTCGGGCTATGGCTACACCTTC
CASRLSGSGYGYTF
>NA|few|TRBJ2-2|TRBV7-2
TGTGCCAGCAGCTTAGCGCCCGGTACCACCGGGGAGCTGTTTTTT
CASSLAPGTTGELFF
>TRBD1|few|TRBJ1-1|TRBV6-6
TGTGCCAGCAGTTACCGGACAGGGGGGAACACTGAAGCTTTCTTT
CASSYRTGGNTEAFF
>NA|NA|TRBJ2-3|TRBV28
TGTGCCAGCAGTGATCTTGGGGACAACGATACGCAGTATTTT
CASSDLGDNDTQYF
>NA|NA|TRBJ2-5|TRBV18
TGTGCCAGCTCCCCGAGGAGTCAGGGGGGTGAGACCCAGTACTTC
CASSPRSQGGETQYF
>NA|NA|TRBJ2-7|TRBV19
TGTGCCAGTAGTCAGGCGGGCGAGCAGTACTTC
CASSQAGEQYF
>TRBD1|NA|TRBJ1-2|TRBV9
TGTGCCAGCAGCGTAGACAGGGGAAGGAACTATGGCTACACCTTC
CASSVDRGRNYGYTF
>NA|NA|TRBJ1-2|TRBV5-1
TGCGCCAGCAGCTTGGACGGGGTTGGCTACACCTTC
CASSLDGVGYTF
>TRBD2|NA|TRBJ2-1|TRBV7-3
TGTGCCAGCAGCTTGGGGGGGATGAACAATGAGCAGTTCTTC
CASSLGGMNNEQFF
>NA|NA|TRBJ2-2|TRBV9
TGTGCCAGCAGCGTGGCTGGCTCCGGGGAGCTGTTTTTT
CASSVAGSGELFF
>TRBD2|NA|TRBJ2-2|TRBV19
TGTGCCAGTAGGACTGGTGGACTAGCGGATCTGTTAGCGGCCACCGGGGAGCTGTTTTTT
CASRTGGLADLLAATGELFF
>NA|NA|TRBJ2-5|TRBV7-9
TGTGCCAGCAGCTTAGGCCCGGGGGAGGAGACCCAGTACTTC
CASSLGPGEETQYF
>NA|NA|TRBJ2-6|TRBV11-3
TGTGCCAGCAGCCATAGCGGAGCCAACGTCCTGACTTTC
CASSHSGANVLTF
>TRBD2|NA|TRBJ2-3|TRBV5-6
TGTGCCAGCAGCGCCTGGACTAGCGGGCCCACAGATACGCAGTATTTT
CASSAWTSGPTDTQYF
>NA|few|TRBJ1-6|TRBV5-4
TGTGCCAGCAGCACAGGACAGTATAATTCACCCCTCCACTTT
CASSTGQYNSPLHF
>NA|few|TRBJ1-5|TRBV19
TGTGCCAGTAGTATCTACAGGGATAGCAATCAGCCCCAGCATTTT
CASSIYRDSNQPQHF
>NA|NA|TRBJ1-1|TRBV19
TGTGCCAGTAGTCCGGGGGGGAACACTGAAGCTTTCTTT
CASSPGGNTEAFF
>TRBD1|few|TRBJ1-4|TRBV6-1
TGTGCCAGCAGTGAAGCGCTTCAGGGACAGCTTAATGAAAAACTGTTTTTT
CASSEALQGQLNEKLFF
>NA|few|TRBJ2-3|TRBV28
TGTGCCAGCAGCCCTGAGGACACAGATACGCAGTATTTT
CASSPEDTDTQYF
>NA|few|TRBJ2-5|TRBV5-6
TGTGCCAGCAGCAGGACAGCCAGAGAGACCCAGTACTTC
CASSRTARETQYF
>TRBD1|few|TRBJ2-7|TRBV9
TGTGCCAGCAGCAACCATGCAGGGGGTGGTTCCTACGAGCAGTACTTC
CASSNHAGGGSYEQYF
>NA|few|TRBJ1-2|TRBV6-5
TGTGCCAGCAGTTACTCAGGAGGTTATGGCTACACCTTC
CASSYSGGYGYTF
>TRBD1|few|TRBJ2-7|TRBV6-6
TGTGCCAGCAGTTTTGCGTCCAGGGGGCAGGACGAGCAGTACTTC
CASSFASRGQDEQYF
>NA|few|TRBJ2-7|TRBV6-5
TGTGCCAGCAGTTACGGCCTAGCGCCCTCCTACGAGCAGTACTTC
CASSYGLAPSYEQYF